This TCR beta chain emerged from a study of T-cell reconstitution after alpha-beta-depleted transplantation in children. Study-wide points: The origin of alpha-beta T cells about two months after transplant was reportedly several hundred expanded graft clones. Newly made T cells mostly supplied T-cell counts and diversity one year after transplant. The study traced high day-60 TCRbeta diversity in some patients to surviving recipient T cells and thymic progenitors.

This clonotype came up many times. What it binds is not known. The CDR3 is 14 residues long. V gave up 6 bases and J gave up 7 bases, with 18 bases separating them. Germline V CDR1 and CDR2: SQVTM, ANQGSEA. Construction of the TCRbeta library involved unique molecular identifiers. MiXCR was run by TCRdb on the PCR reads, yielding one entry per CDR3 protein. This sample has over 90,000 distinct CDR3 sequences, with approximately 8% found just once. Sequenced here: PBMCs, sampled before TCRalphabeta/CD19-depleted stem cell transplant. The clonotype originates from a boy younger than 10 with acute lymphoblastic leukemia, due to receive a stem cell transplant. The chain recombines TRBV29-1 with TRBJ2-2; TRBD1 might be the D (6 bases). CDR3 DNA sequence: TGCAGCGTCGGCCCGACAGGAGTGGGCGGGGAGCTGTTTTTT. This sequence encodes CSVGPTGVGGELFF.